This T cell receptor (beta chain) derives from a study of cytomegalovirus exposure and HLA in healthy donors. Overall study results and limits: Most TCR sequences were seen very rarely across donors, but some public TCRs occurred in many.

Sequencing was performed with immunoSEQ multiplex PCR; in TCRdb, only in-frame clones are kept and a portion is missing. The sample contains 60,000 to 80,000 clones, approximately 86% of which appear only once. As regards this clone: The antigen remains undetermined.

The donors belonged to the roughly 110-subject validation cohort, separate from the approximately 700-subject first cohort. After removal of 5 bases from V and 7 bases from J, the junction contained 5 bases not matched to a gene. The germline CDR1 and CDR2 sequences are MNHEY and SMNVEV (reference sequence). The CDR3 loop spans 15 amino acids. This clonotype was obtained from a man aged 30 to 39 in good health and CMV-seronegative. J is TRBJ2-1 and V is TRBV27; 13 bases are a match to TRBD2. The sample comprised PBMCs. The CDR3 DNA reads as TGTGCCAGCAGTGCCACTAGCGGGGGGGCAAATGAGCAGTTCTTC. It is translated as CASSATSGGANEQFF.